This TCR beta chain was identified during a study of cytomegalovirus exposure and HLA in healthy donors. Study background: Early released data comprised 75 million to 100 million unique TCRs from HLA-typed donors. Findings and limits, study-wide: The authors later found HLA-associated TCR beta chains more clonally expanded than equally common others. It is likely that the observed cluster of highly shared sequence variants was a sequencing artifact.

Primers included in the PCR were 60 Vbeta and 13 Jbeta primers. The table came from immunoSEQ multiplex PCR; TCRdb's copy has only in-frame clones and leaves some out. The profile shows fewer than 110,000 clones, 76% of them singletons. This clone was detected a few times. The antigen is undetermined. This clonotype was obtained from a woman under 30 in good health and CMV-seropositive. The sequenced sample consisted of PBMCs.

The CDR3 DNA is TGTGCCAGCAGTGAAAGCCTAGCGGGGGTAAGAGAGACCCAGTACTTC. This encodes CASSESLAGVRETQYF. V and J are TRBV6-1 and TRBJ2-5; 10 bases map to TRBD2. J gave up 4 bases and V 2 bases, and 7 bases lay outside the gene matches. This CDR3 spans 16 amino acids. Germline lookup yields CDR1 MNHNS and CDR2 SASEGT.